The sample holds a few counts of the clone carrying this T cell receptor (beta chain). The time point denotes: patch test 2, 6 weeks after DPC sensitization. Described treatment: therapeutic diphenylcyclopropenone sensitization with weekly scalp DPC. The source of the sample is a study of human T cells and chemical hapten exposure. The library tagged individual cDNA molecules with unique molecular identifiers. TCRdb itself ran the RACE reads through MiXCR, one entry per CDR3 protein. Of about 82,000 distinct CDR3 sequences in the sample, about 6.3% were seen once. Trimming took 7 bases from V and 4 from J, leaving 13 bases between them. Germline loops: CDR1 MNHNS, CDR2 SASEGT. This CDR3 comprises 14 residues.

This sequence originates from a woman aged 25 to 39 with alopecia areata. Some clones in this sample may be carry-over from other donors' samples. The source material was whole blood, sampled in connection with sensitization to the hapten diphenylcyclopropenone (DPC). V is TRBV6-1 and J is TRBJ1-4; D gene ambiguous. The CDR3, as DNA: TGTGCCAGCACGGGGTATACAGTTAATGAAAAACTGTTTTTT. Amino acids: CASTGYTVNEKLFF.